The clone carrying this TCR beta chain was observed a handful of times. No antigen is known for it. V lost 2 bases to trimming and J lost 1 base; unmatched junction nucleotides: 2. The CDR3 runs 15 residues. The germline CDR1 and CDR2 sequences are SGHRS and YFSETQ. These data originate in a study of T cells after yellow fever vaccination. Study-wide results and caveats: Abundant clonotypes from the bulk population could get into FACS-sorted repertoires as contaminants. Though it reached lower strength, the secondary response hit its peak faster, day 5 versus 15. Post-booster samples contained most primary-vaccination clones (approximately 96% CD4, around 89% CD8).

They built TCR cDNA with 5'RACE template switching, a step that put in a universal primer site and UMIs. TCRdb re-called the 5' RACE reads with MiXCR, one entry per CDR3 protein. The sample consists of about 340,000 distinct CDR3 sequences, 8.5% to 10% of them appearing once. The receptor was derived from a man aged 18 to 30 who received the YFV17D yellow fever vaccine. The chain recombines TRBV5-1 with TRBJ2-2, with 7 bases identical to TRBD1. The material sequenced was PBMCs, taken on the day of the first yellow fever vaccination. The CDR3 sequence is CASSFTGVNTGELFF. CDR3 DNA: TGCGCCAGCAGCTTTACAGGGGTGAACACCGGGGAGCTGTTTTTT. Complete variable domain (other parts from reference TRBV5-1 and TRBJ2-2): KAGVTQTPRYLIKTRGQQVTLSCSPISGHRSVSWYQQTPGQGLQFLFEYFSETQRNKGNFPGRFSGRQFSNSRSEMNVSTLELGDSALYLCASSFTGVNTGELFFGEGSRLTVL.